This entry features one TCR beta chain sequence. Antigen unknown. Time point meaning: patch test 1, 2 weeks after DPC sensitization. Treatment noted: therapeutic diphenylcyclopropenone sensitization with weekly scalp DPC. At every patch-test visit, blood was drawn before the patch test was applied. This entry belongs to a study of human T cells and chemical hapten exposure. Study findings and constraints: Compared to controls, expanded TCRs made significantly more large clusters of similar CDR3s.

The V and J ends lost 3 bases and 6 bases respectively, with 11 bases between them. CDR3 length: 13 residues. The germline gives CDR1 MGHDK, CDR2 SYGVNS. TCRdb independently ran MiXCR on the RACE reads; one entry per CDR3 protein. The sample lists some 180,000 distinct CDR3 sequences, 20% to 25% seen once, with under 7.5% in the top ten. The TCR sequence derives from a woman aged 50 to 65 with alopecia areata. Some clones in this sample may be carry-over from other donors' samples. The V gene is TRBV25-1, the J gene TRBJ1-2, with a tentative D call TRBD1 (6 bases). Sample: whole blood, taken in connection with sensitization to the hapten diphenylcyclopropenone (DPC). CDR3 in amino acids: CASSEGARDGYTF. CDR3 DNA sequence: TGTGCCAGCAGTGAGGGGGCGCGGGATGGCTACACCTTC.